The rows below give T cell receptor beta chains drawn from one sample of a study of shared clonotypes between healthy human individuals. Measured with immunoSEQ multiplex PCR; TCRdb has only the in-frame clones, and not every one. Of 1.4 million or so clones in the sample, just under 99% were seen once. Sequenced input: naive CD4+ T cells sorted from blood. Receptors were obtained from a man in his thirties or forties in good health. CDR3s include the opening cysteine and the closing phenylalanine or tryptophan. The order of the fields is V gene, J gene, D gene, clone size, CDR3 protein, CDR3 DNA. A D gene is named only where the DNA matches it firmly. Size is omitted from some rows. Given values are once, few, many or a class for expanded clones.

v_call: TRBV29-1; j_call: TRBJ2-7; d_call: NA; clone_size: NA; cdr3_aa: CSVEGRGRGRSYEQYF; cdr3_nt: TGCAGCGTTGAAGGGAGGGGGCGCGGGCGTAGCTACGAGCAGTACTTC
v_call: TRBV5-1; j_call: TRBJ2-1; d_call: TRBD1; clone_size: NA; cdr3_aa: CASSPDRERDEQFF; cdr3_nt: TGCGCCAGCAGCCCCGACAGGGAAAGGGATGAGCAGTTCTTC
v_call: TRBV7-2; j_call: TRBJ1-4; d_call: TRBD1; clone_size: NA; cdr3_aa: CASSEDRAYNEKLFF; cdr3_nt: TGTGCCAGCAGCGAAGACAGGGCATATAATGAAAAACTGTTTTTT
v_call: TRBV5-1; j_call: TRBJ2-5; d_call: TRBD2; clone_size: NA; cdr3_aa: CASSLARAGIQETQYF; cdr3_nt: TGCGCCAGCAGCTTGGCTCGAGCGGGAATCCAAGAGACCCAGTACTTC
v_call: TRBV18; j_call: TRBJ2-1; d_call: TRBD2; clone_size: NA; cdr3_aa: CASSQSASGYNEQFF; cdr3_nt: TGTGCCAGCTCACAGTCGGCTAGCGGGTACAATGAGCAGTTCTTC
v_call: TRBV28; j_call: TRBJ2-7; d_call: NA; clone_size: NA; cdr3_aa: CASSLGRARDSEQYF; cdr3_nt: TGTGCCAGCAGTTTGGGCCGGGCCCGCGACTCCGAGCAGTACTTC
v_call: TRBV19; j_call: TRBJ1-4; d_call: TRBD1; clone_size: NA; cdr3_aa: CASSMPRDSPTNEKLFF; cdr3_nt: TGTGCCAGTAGTATGCCTCGGGACAGTCCAACTAATGAAAAACTGTTTTTT
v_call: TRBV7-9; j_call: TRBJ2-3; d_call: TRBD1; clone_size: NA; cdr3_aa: CASSITAGTGRADTQYF; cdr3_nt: TGTGCCAGCAGCATAACGGCCGGGACAGGGAGGGCAGATACGCAGTATTTT
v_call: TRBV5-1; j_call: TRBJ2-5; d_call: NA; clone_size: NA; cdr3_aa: CASTGGASQETQYF; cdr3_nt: TGCGCCAGCACGGGGGGCGCGAGCCAAGAGACCCAGTACTTC
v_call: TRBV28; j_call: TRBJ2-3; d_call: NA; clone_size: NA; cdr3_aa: CASLGVLRTDTQYF; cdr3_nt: TGTGCCAGCCTAGGGGTTTTGCGCACAGATACGCAGTATTTT
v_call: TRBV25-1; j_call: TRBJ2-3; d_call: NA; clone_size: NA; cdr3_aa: CASSESRWDTQYF; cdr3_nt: TGTGCCAGCAGTGAATCCCGGTGGGATACGCAGTATTTT
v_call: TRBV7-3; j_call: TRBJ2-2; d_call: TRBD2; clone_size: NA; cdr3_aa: CASNSGGLTGELFF; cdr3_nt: TGTGCTAGCAATTCGGGAGGGTTGACCGGGGAGCTGTTTTTT
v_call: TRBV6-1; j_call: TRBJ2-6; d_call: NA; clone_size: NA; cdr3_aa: CASSPSSGANVLTF; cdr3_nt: TGTGCCAGCAGCCCCAGCTCTGGGGCCAACGTCCTGACTTTC
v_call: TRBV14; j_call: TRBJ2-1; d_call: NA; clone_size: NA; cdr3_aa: CASSQGLALGEQFF; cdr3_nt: TGTGCCAGCAGCCAAGGGCTAGCGTTGGGTGAGCAGTTCTTC
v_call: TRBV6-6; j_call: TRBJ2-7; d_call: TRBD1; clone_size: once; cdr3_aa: CASRTGLDEQYF; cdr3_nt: TGTGCCAGCAGGACAGGGTTGGACGAGCAGTACTTC
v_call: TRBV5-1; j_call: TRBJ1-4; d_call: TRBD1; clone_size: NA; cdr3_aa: CASSLGGGIGEKLFF; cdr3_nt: TGCGCCAGCAGCTTGGGAGGGGGCATCGGTGAAAAACTGTTTTTT
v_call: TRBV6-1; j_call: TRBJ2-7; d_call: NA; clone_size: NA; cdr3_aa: CASIRSGPSYEQYF; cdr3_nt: TGTGCCAGCATCCGCTCTGGTCCTTCCTACGAGCAGTACTTC
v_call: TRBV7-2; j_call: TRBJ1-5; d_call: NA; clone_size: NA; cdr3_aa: CASSLGQGQPQHF; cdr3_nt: TGTGCCAGCAGCTTGGGACAAGGGCAGCCCCAGCATTTT
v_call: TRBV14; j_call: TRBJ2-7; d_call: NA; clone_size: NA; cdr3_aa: CASSRARYEQYF; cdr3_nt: TGTGCCAGCAGCCGCGCCCGCTACGAGCAGTACTTC
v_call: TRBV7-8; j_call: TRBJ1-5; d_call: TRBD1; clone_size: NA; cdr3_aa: CASSRTSGQGTVQHF; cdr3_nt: TGTGCCAGCAGCCGAACATCGGGACAGGGGACGGTGCAACATTTT
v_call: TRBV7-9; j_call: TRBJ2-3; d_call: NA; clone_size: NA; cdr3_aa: CASSLRRGWADTQYF; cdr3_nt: TGTGCCAGCAGCTTAAGGAGGGGGTGGGCAGATACGCAGTATTTT
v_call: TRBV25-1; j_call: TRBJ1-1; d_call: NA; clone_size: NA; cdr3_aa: CASSVGGGPGTEAFF; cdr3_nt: TGTGCCAGCAGTGTGGGGGGAGGCCCTGGCACTGAAGCTTTCTTT
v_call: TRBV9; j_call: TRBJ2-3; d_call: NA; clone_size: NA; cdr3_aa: CASSVGPGADTQYF; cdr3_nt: TGTGCCAGCAGCGTAGGTCCGGGAGCAGATACGCAGTATTTT
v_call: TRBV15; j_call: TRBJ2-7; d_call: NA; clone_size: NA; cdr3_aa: CATSRDLEAGEQYF; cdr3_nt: TGTGCCACCAGCAGAGATCTCGAAGCGGGCGAGCAGTACTTC
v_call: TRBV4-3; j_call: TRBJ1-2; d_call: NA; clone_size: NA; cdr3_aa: CASSQDRDLVGYTF; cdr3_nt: TGCGCCAGCAGCCAAGACCGGGACTTAGTGGGCTACACCTTC
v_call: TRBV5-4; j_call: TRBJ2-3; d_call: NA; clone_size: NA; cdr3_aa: CASSFKKRQGGTQYF; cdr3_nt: TGTGCCAGCAGCTTCAAAAAACGACAGGGAGGTACGCAGTATTTT
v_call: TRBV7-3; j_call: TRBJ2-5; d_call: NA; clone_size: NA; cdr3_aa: CASSLGGTQYF; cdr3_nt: TGTGCCAGCAGCTTAGGGGGGACCCAGTACTTC
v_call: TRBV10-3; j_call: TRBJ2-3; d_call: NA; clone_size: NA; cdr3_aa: CAISESFTDTQYF; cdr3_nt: TGTGCCATCAGTGAGTCTTTCACAGATACGCAGTATTTT
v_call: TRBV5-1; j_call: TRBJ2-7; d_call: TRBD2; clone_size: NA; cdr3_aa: CASSLARAGEVYEQYF; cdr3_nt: TGCGCCAGCAGCTTGGCCAGAGCGGGAGAGGTCTACGAGCAGTACTTC
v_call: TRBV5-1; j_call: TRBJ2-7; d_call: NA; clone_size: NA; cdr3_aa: CASSLAIGEVPYEQYF; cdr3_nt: TGCGCCAGCAGCTTGGCCATCGGGGAAGTTCCCTACGAGCAGTACTTC
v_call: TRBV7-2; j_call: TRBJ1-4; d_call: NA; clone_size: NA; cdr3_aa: CASSTSAPTNEKLFF; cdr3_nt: TGTGCCAGCAGCACAAGTGCTCCAACTAATGAAAAACTGTTTTTT
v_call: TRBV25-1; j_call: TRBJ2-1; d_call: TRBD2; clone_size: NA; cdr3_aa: CASSEYLSSGSRDEQFF; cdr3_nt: TGTGCCAGCAGTGAATATTTGTCTAGCGGGAGTAGGGATGAGCAGTTCTTC
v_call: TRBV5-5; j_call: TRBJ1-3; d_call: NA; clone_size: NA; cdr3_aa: CASSLAVAISGNTIYF; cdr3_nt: TGTGCCAGCAGCTTGGCCGTAGCGATTTCTGGAAACACCATATATTTT
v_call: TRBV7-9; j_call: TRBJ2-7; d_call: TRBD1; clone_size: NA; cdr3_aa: CASSSRTGGYYEQYF; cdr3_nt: TGTGCCAGCAGCTCGAGGACAGGGGGCTACTACGAGCAGTACTTC
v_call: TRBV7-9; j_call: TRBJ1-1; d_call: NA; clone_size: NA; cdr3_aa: CASSSNTAAFF; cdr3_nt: TGTGCCAGCAGCTCCAACACAGCAGCTTTCTTT
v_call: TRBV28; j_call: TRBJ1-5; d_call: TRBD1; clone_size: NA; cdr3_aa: CASSRQGKGQGNQPQHF; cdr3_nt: TGTGCCAGCAGCCGACAGGGGAAAGGGCAAGGCAATCAGCCCCAGCATTTT
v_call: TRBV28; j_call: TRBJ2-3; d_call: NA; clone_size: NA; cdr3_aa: CASNDIVGRPSTDTQYF; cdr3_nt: TGTGCCAGCAACGATATTGTAGGCAGGCCTAGCACAGATACGCAGTATTTT
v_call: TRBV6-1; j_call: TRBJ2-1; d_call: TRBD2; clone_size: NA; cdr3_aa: CASSPLAGPNNEQFF; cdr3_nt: TGTGCCAGCAGTCCACTAGCGGGTCCGAACAATGAGCAGTTCTTC
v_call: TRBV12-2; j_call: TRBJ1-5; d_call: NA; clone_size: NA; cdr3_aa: CASRLIGTAHYSNQPQHF; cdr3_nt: TGTGCAAGTCGCCTCATCGGGACAGCCCATTATAGCAATCAGCCCCAGCATTTT
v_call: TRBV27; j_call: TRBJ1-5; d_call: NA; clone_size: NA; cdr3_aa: CASSFLGPGPQHF; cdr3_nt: TGTGCCAGCAGTTTCCTAGGGCCCGGGCCCCAGCATTTT
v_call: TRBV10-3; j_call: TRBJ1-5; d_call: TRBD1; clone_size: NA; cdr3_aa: CAISPDRESNQPQHF; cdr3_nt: TGTGCCATCAGCCCGGACAGGGAAAGCAATCAGCCCCAGCATTTT
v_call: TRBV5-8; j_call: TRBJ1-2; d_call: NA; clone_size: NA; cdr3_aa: CASSSLYTVYGYTF; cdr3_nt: TGTGCCAGCAGCAGCTTGTATACAGTCTATGGCTACACCTTC
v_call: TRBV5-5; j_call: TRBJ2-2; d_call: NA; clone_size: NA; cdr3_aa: CASSPGVQNTGELFF; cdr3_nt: TGTGCCAGCAGCCCGGGAGTCCAGAACACCGGGGAGCTGTTTTTT
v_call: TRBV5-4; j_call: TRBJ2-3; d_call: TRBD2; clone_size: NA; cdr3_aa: CASSLSLLAGSTDTQYF; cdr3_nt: TGTGCCAGCAGCTTGTCCCTGCTAGCGGGAAGCACAGATACGCAGTATTTT
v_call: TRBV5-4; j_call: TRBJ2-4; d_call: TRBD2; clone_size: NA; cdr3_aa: CASSLGLAGAENIQYF; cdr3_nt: TGTGCCAGCAGCTTGGGACTAGCGGGAGCGGAAAACATTCAGTACTTC
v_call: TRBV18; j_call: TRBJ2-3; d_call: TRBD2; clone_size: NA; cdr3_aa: CASSPLGLTSGRPVLPDTQYF; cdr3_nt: TGTGCCAGCTCACCACTCGGGCTGACTAGCGGGAGGCCTGTCCTACCAGATACGCAGTATTTT
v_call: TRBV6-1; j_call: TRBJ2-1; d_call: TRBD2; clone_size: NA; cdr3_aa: CASSLAGTGNEQFF; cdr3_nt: TGTGCCAGCAGTCTAGCGGGTACAGGGAATGAGCAGTTCTTC
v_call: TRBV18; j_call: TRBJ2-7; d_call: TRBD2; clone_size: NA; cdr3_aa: CASSPKGLASSYEQYF; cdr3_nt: TGTGCCAGCTCACCAAAGGGACTAGCGTCGTCCTACGAGCAGTACTTC
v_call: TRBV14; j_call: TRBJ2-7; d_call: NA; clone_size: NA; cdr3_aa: CASSQEQFGDEQYF; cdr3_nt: TGTGCCAGCAGCCAAGAACAGTTTGGGGACGAGCAGTACTTC
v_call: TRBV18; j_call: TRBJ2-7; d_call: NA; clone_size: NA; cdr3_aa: CASSPPTPLSGTVTYEQYF; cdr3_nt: TGTGCCAGCTCACCACCCACTCCCCTCAGCGGGACAGTAACCTACGAGCAGTACTTC
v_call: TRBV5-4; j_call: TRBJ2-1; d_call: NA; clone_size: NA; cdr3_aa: CASSLATSSHNEQFF; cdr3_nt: TGTGCCAGCAGCTTGGCTACTAGCAGCCACAATGAGCAGTTCTTC
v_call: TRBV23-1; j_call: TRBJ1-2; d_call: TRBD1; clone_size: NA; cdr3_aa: CASSPRQGLSYGYTF; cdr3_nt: TGCGCCAGCAGTCCACGACAGGGGTTAAGCTATGGCTACACCTTC
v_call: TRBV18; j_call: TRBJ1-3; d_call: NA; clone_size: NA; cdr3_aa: CASSPPEGLKTGNTIYF; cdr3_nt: TGTGCCAGCTCACCACCTGAGGGGTTAAAGACTGGAAACACCATATATTTT
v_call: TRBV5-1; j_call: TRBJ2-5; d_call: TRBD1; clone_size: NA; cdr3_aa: CASSSTGGAGETQYF; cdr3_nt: TGCGCCAGCAGCTCAACAGGGGGCGCGGGGGAGACCCAGTACTTC
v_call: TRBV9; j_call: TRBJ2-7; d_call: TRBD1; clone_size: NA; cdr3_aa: CASSVGGTGPYEQYF; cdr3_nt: TGTGCCAGCAGCGTAGGGGGGACAGGGCCCTACGAGCAGTACTTC
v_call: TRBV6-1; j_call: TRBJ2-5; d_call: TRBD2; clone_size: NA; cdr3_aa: CASSVLAGDSETQYF; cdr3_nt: TGTGCCAGCAGTGTCCTAGCGGGAGATTCAGAGACCCAGTACTTC
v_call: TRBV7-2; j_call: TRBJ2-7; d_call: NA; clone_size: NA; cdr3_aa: CASSLEWDRSAYEQYF; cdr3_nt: TGTGCCAGCAGCTTAGAGTGGGACCGATCTGCCTACGAGCAGTACTTC
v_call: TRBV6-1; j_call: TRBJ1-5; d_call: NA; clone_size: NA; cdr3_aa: CASRGQGLNQPQHF; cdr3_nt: TGTGCCAGCAGAGGTCAGGGTTTGAATCAGCCCCAGCATTTT
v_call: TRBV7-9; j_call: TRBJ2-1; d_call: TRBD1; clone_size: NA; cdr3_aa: CASSLARTGLPLEYNEQFF; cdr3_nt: TGTGCCAGCAGCTTAGCTCGGACAGGTCTACCCTTGGAATACAATGAGCAGTTCTTC
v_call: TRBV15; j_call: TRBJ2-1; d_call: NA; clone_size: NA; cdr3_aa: CATSRLYEQFF; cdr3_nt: TGTGCCACCAGCAGACTCTATGAGCAGTTCTTC